Sequencing of this T cell receptor beta chain was carried out in a study of T cells in Graves' hyperthyroidism and ophthalmopathy. This clonotype occurred many times. The CDR3 regions of TCR beta were amplified from RNA transcripts. The HTBI primer set served for first-round RT-PCR of the TCR CDR3. TCRdb called the multiplex PCR reads again in MiXCR, with one record for every CDR3 protein. The sample lists hundreds of thousands of distinct CDR3 sequences, roughly 15% occurring once. This receptor was taken from a woman between 45 and 60 years old with Graves' ophthalmopathy. Sequenced input: blood.

The CDR3, as DNA: TGCGCCAGCAGCTTGGGGGAGCGCTCCTACGAGCAGTACTTC. It is translated as CASSLGERSYEQYF. The V call is TRBV5-1, the J call TRBJ2-7; D may be TRBD2 (5 bases). The V end was cut by 0 bases, the J end by 0 bases, with 7 bases between. This CDR3 has 14 amino acids. Germline CDR1 SGHRS, CDR2 YFSETQ.